This T cell receptor beta chain was observed in a study of glioma-infiltrating T cells after dendritic cell vaccination. Findings and caveats of the study: The cohort had few patients with full blood and tumor sets.

No glioblastoma patient carried an isocitrate dehydrogenase mutation. Up to 2 ug genomic DNA was used for TCRB CDR3 amplification. The table came from immunoSEQ multiplex PCR; TCRdb's copy has only in-frame clones and leaves some out. The table shows around 96,000 clones, with 79% occurring only once. This CDR3 comprises 16 residues. Germline V gene lookup returns CDR1 LNHDA and CDR2 SQIVND (reference sequence). The ends were cut back, 0 bases at V and 6 bases at J, with 15 bases in the middle. Worth noting for this clone: What it binds is unknown.

The V call is TRBV19, the J call TRBJ1-5, with TRBD1 as a possible D gene (6 bases). The source material was blood, sampled before dendritic cell vaccination. The clonotype was recovered from a human donor with glioblastoma. The CDR3 loop is CASSIERTGFGQPQHF. The CDR3 nucleotides are TGTGCCAGTAGTATAGAACGCACAGGGTTTGGTCAGCCCCAGCATTTT. Full variable domain (remainder filled in from reference TRBV19 and TRBJ1-5): DGGITQSPKYLFRKEGQNVTLSCEQNLNHDAMYWYRQDPGQGLRLIYYSQIVNDFQKGDIAEGYSVSREKKESFPLTVTSAQKNPTAFYLCASSIERTGFGQPQHFGDGTRLSIL.